This entry features one T cell receptor (beta chain) sequence. Seattle patients were enrolled during active infection and followed longitudinally. This sample was taken from a study of blood T cell repertoires in COVID-19. The overall study: Sites across the United States, Italy and Spain contributed samples from acute and convalescent COVID-19.

Methods used by the authors: It was from reference gene primer amplification that nucleated cell counts were estimated. Generated by immunoSEQ multiplex PCR, the TCRdb table keeps only in-frame clones and is missing some. D and trimming were read from the DNA, whereas the V and J calls and clone size are those reported in that table. The data hold over 150,000 clones, with 75% to 90% observed a single time. The sample was peripheral blood. This clonotype was sampled from a woman between 40 and 55 years old with COVID-19, enrolled during active disease.

The CDR3 region is CASSPGLAVEQYF. The CDR3, as DNA: TGTGCCAGCAGTCCGGGACTAGCGGTAGAGCAGTACTTC. This chain joins TRBV28 and TRBJ2-7, with TRBD2 matching 11 bases. The J segment lost 7 bases and the V segment lost 5 bases, leaving 4 bases of the junction unmatched. Germline V CDR1 and CDR2: MDHEN, SYDVKM. The CDR3 extends over 13 amino acids.